The 5 T cell receptor beta chains presented below share a single source sample, sequenced in a study of cytomegalovirus exposure and HLA in healthy donors (dated by TCRdb to 2017 to 2019). Libraries were prepared through the immunoSEQ multiplex PCR assay. For the multiplex PCR, a mixture combining 60 forward primers for TCR Vbeta segments and 13 reverse primers for TCR Jbeta segments was used. This is the immuneACCESS table as TCRdb keeps it, with only in-frame sequences that have V and J called. A part of the clones is gone; compared with another copy, unresolved V genes explain less than half, and the rest is unexplained. For this sample the table gives roughly 150,000 clones, of which 80% to 85% were detected only once. Of the sample, 1.2% is held by the ten largest clones. The sequenced sample consisted of PBMCs. The receptors derive from a female donor in good health and CMV-seronegative.

The gene calls are TRBV10-3 and TRBJ2-7; 7 bases map to TRBD1. With 6 bases clipped from V and 1 base from J, the junction kept 12 bases outside the gene matches. Germline V gene data show CDR1 as ENHRY and CDR2 as SYGVKD. CDR3 size: 16 residues. In DNA, the CDR3 is TGTGCCATCAGAGATGGGACAGCCGTCGGATCCTACGAGCAGTACTTC. This encodes CAIRDGTAVGSYEQYF.

This chain connects TRBV9 to TRBJ2-1; D possibly corresponds to TRBD2 (6 bases). Germline lookup yields CDR1 SGDLS and CDR2 YYNGEE. This CDR3 comprises 15 residues. V was shortened by 0 bases and J by 4 bases, with 11 bases between the two germline ends. The CDR3 spells CASSVGSGHYNEQFF. CDR3 in DNA: TGTGCCAGCAGCGTAGGTAGCGGACATTACAATGAGCAGTTCTTC.

J is TRBJ2-2 and V is TRBV7-9, with 13 bases lining up with TRBD2. Germline V lookup: CDR1 SEHNR, CDR2 FQNEAQ (reference sequence). This CDR3 comprises 17 residues. V shed 3 bases and J 2 bases; nucleotides not matched to a gene: 3. The CDR3 coding sequence is TGTGCCAGCAGCTTTCGGACTAGCGGGAGAAACACCGGGGAGCTGTTTTTT. Encoded protein: CASSFRTSGRNTGELFF.

The V call is TRBV5-5, the J call TRBJ1-2, with D perhaps TRBD1 (5 bases). This CDR3 comprises 14 residues. CDR1 SGHKS and CDR2 YYEKEE come from the germline V gene (reference sequence). V shed 6 bases and J shed 5 bases, with 17 bases lying between them. The CDR3: CASTPVGTTYGYTF. CDR3 nucleotide sequence: TGTGCCAGCACCCCGGTAGGGACTACATATGGCTACACCTTC.

This chain uses TRBV19 with TRBJ1-1; 7 bases align to TRBD1. After removal of 7 bases from V and 1 base from J, the junction contained 12 bases not matched to a gene. Germline loops: CDR1 LNHDA, CDR2 SQIVND (reference sequence). The CDR3 has 16 residues. The CDR3 region is CASTDHEGGPNTEAFF. CDR3 bases: TGTGCCAGTACCGACCATGAAGGGGGCCCGAACACTGAAGCTTTCTTT.